The 17 T cell receptor beta chains in this list originate from one sample, sequenced in a study of T cell responses to AZD1222 COVID-19 vaccine. Method: immunoSEQ multiplex PCR; TCRdb's copy keeps in-frame clones and lacks some. The sample lists about 120,000 clones, around 94% seen once, with roughly 1.4% in the top ten. Sequenced here: peripheral blood, sampled 28 days after the second AZD1222 dose. These receptors were obtained from an adult who received the AZD1222 COVID-19 vaccine.

This sequence joins TRBV6-4 and TRBJ1-5; maybe TRBD1 (5 bases). CDR1 and CDR2 (germline): MRHNA, SNTAGT. CDR3 size: 14 residues. Trimming shortened V by 2 bases and J by 4 bases, and 9 bases separated the two germline ends. For the CDR3, the DNA is TGTGCCAGCAGTGACCTTAGGGGAAATCAGCCCCAGCATTTT. It translates to CASSDLRGNQPQHF.

V usage is TRBV28 and J usage is TRBJ2-2, with D perhaps matching TRBD1 (5 bases). The V gene's germline CDR1 is MDHEN and CDR2 SYDVKM. This CDR3 is 16 amino acids long. V was shortened by 0 bases and J by 3 bases, with 11 bases between the two germline ends. The CDR3 DNA sequence: TGTGCCAGCAGTTTATGGGGGCGCGGAGACACCGGGGAGCTGTTTTTT. Residues: CASSLWGRGDTGELFF.

This CDR3 is CASSQGANNEQFF. As DNA, the CDR3 is TGTGCCAGCAGCCAGGGGGCTAACAATGAGCAGTTCTTC. The V call is TRBV7-3, the J call TRBJ2-1, with TRBD1 matching 8 bases. The germline V gene encodes CDR1 SGHTA and CDR2 FQGTGA. The ends lost 5 bases at V and 5 bases at J; junction bases unmatched: 2. The CDR3 covers 13 residues.

The chain uses TRBV6-5 and TRBJ2-2, with a tentative D call TRBD1 (6 bases). Germline V gene lookup returns CDR1 MNHEY and CDR2 SVGAGI. Trimming took 6 bases from V and 4 from J, leaving 9 bases between them. The CDR3 loop spans 13 amino acids. The CDR3 region has the DNA TGTGCCAGCAGAGGACAGCCCACCGGGGAGCTGTTTTTT. It specifies CASRGQPTGELFF.

The chain carries TRBV28 and TRBJ1-1, with 8 bases fitting TRBD1. The CDR3 length is 15 residues. J gave up 2 bases and V 5 bases, and 7 bases lay outside the gene matches. Germline CDR1 reads MDHEN; CDR2 reads SYDVKM. The CDR3 coding sequence is TGTGCCAGCAGTCCCACCGGACAGGGAAACACTGAAGCTTTCTTT. It specifies CASSPTGQGNTEAFF.

This clone showed up just once. This chain connects TRBV27 to TRBJ2-7; unclear D gene. The CDR3 loop spans 15 amino acids. V lost 6 bases to trimming and J lost 8 bases, with 23 bases between them. The germline V gene has CDR1 MNHEY and CDR2 SMNVEV (reference sequence). CDR3 coding DNA: TGTGCCAGCAGCCCCGGTAACGAGGCCCTACGTCAGCAGTACTTC. This codes for CASSPGNEALRQQYF.

The chain employs TRBV2 and TRBJ2-3; 15 nucleotides match TRBD2. This CDR3 is 18 amino acids long. Germline trimming cut 6 bases from V and 3 bases from J; bases unmatched to any gene: 10. Germline lookup yields CDR1 SNHLY and CDR2 FYNNEI. CDR3 protein: CASRPLGGLAGGTDTQYF. The CDR3 nucleotides read TGTGCCAGCAGGCCCCTGGGGGGACTAGCGGGAGGAACAGATACGCAGTATTTT.

This clone was recorded only once. This chain connects TRBV5-1 to TRBJ2-5; D gene unclear. This CDR3 is built from 13 residues. Trimming left V 2 bases short and J 3 bases short, with 8 bases between. Germline lookup yields CDR1 SGHRS and CDR2 YFSETQ. The CDR3 nucleotides read TGCGCCAGCAGCTTTTTTACAGAAGAGACCCAGTACTTC. It codes for CASSFFTEETQYF.

The chain recombines TRBV28 with TRBJ1-1; D is perhaps TRBD1 (5 bases). The CDR3 loop spans 13 amino acids. Trimming left V 5 bases short and J 5 bases short, with 12 bases between. Germline CDR1 reads MDHEN; CDR2 reads SYDVKM. CDR3 DNA: TGTGCCAGCAGTGACGCAGGGAGTACTGAAGCTTTCTTT. Translating it yields CASSDAGSTEAFF.

The genes are TRBV7-2 and TRBJ2-2; perhaps TRBD2 as D (5 bases). Trimming took 1 base from V and 1 from J, leaving 10 bases between them. The germline V gene encodes CDR1 SGHTA and CDR2 FQGNSA. This CDR3 is 16 amino acids long. The CDR3 nucleotides read TGTGCCAGCAGCTTAGAAGCGGCCATGAACACCGGGGAGCTGTTTTTT. Its translation is CASSLEAAMNTGELFF.

This chain uses TRBV30 with TRBJ2-7; no clear D. Germline V CDR1 and CDR2: GTSNPN, SVGIG (reference sequence). The CDR3 loop spans 14 amino acids. The germline V and J ends were trimmed by 1 base and 3 bases, with 13 bases remaining between them. The CDR3 region has the DNA TGTGCCTGGAGTGGTCTAGGTTCCGGCTACGAGCAGTACTTC. This gives the protein CAWSGLGSGYEQYF.

The J gene is TRBJ2-7, the V gene TRBV28; 7 nucleotides align to TRBD1. The CDR3 contains 17 residues. V lost 6 bases and J lost 1; bases outside the gene matches: 15. Per the germline V gene, CDR1 is MDHEN and CDR2 is SYDVKM. The CDR3 DNA follows: TGTGCCAGCAGCTCCCACTCAACCGGGACAGCGTCCTACGAGCAGTACTTC. As protein: CASSSHSTGTASYEQYF.

This clone appeared a few times. This chain uses TRBV2 with TRBJ1-5, with D uncertain. The CDR3 covers 14 residues. The ends were cut back, 6 bases at V and 4 bases at J, with 13 bases in the middle. Germline V gene sequence: CDR1 SNHLY, CDR2 FYNNEI. The CDR3 nucleotides read TGTGCCAGCAGCCCCGAGGTCCCGAATCAGCCCCAGCATTTT. It encodes CASSPEVPNQPQHF. The variable domain in full, with the rest retrieved from reference TRBV2 and TRBJ1-5, is EPEVTQTPSHQVTQMGQEVILRCVPISNHLYFYWYRQILGQKVEFLVSFYNNEISEKSEIFDDQFSVERPDGSNFTLKIRSTKLEDSAMYFCASSPEVPNQPQHFGDGTRLSIL.

The CDR3 DNA sequence: TGTGCCAGCAGTCAACAGAAAGACAGCTCCATCTACTATGGCTACACCTTC. It is translated as CASSQQKDSSIYYGYTF. V is TRBV6-6 and J is TRBJ1-2; a possible D gene is TRBD1 (5 bases). The CDR3 spans 17 residues. V gave up 5 bases and J gave up 3 bases, with 22 bases separating them. Germline V gene data show CDR1 as MNHNY and CDR2 as SVGAGI (reference sequence).

The V call is TRBV7-9, the J call TRBJ1-1; 9 nucleotides align to TRBD1. The germline CDR1 and CDR2 sequences are SEHNR and FQNEAQ (reference sequence). CDR3 size: 15 residues. Losses at the gene ends were 6 bases for V and 4 bases for J; bases not matched to a gene: 9. The CDR3 region has the DNA TGTGCCAGCAGGTTACCGGGACAGGGACGCACTGAAGCTTTCTTT. Translation gives CASRLPGQGRTEAFF.

This rearrangement joins TRBV18 to TRBJ1-3; D is unresolved. V was trimmed by 1 base and J by 2 bases, leaving 9 bases between them. The CDR3 runs to 15 residues. Germline lookup yields CDR1 KGHSH and CDR2 LQKENI. The CDR3 loop is CASSPQDTPGNTIYF. The CDR3 DNA reads as TGTGCCAGCTCACCACAGGATACTCCTGGAAACACCATATATTTT.

The chain combines TRBV6-5 with TRBJ2-7; the match to TRBD2 covers 8 bases. CDR1 and CDR2 (germline): MNHEY, SVGAGI. Unmatched junction bases numbered 12, after V lost 5 bases and J lost 9 bases. This CDR3 has 14 amino acids. In DNA form, the CDR3 reads TGTGCCAGCAGTACTAGCGGACGGGGGATCGGGCAGTACTTC. Translation gives CASSTSGRGIGQYF.